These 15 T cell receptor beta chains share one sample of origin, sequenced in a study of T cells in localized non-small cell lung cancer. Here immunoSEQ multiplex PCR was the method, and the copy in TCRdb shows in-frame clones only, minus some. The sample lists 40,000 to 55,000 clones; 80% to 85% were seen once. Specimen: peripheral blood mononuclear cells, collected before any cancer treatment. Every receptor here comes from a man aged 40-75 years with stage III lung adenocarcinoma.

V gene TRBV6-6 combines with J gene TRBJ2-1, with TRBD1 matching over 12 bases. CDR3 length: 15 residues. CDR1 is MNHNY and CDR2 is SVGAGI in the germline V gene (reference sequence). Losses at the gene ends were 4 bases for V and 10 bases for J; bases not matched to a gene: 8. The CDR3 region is CASSFPGQGAREQFF. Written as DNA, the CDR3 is TGTGCCAGCAGTTTTCCGGGACAGGGGGCTCGCGAGCAGTTCTTC.

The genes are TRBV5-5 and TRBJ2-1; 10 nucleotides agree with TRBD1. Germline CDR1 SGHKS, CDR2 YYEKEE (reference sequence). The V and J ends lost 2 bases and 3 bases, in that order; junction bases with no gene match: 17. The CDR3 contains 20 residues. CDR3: CASSFSPGTGEFDYYNEQFF. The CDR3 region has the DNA TGTGCCAGCAGCTTTAGTCCCGGGACAGGGGAATTCGACTACTACAATGAGCAGTTCTTC.

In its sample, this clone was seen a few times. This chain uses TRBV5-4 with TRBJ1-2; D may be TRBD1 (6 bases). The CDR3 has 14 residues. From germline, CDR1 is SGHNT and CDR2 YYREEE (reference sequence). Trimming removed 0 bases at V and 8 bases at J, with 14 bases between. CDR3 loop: CASSLAIAQGGYTF. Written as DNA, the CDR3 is TGTGCCAGCAGCTTGGCCATCGCTCAGGGGGGCTACACCTTC.

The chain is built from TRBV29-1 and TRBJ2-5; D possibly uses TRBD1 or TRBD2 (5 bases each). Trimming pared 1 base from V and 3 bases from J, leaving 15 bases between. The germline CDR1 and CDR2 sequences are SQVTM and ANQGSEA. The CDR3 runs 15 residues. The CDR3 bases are TGCAGCGTTGAAGTCGAGGGGCCGGCAGAAGAGACCCAGTACTTC. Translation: CSVEVEGPAEETQYF.

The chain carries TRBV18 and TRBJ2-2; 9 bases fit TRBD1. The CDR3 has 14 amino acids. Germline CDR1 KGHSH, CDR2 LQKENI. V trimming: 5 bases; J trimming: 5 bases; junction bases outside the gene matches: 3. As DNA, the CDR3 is TGTGCCAGCTCAGGGACAGGGATGACCGGGGAGCTGTTTTTT. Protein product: CASSGTGMTGELFF.

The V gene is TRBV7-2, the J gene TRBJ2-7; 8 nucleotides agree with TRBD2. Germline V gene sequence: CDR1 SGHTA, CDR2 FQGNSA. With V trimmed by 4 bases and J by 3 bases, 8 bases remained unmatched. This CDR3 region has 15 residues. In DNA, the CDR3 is TGTGCCAGCAGCTCTGGACTAGCTTGGGACTACGAGCAGTACTTC. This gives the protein CASSSGLAWDYEQYF.

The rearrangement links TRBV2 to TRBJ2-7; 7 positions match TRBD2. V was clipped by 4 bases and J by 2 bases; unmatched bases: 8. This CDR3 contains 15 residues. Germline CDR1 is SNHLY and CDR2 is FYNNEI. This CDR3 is CASSASRGETYEQYF. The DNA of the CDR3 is TGTGCCAGCAGTGCCTCCCGGGGGGAAACCTACGAGCAGTACTTC. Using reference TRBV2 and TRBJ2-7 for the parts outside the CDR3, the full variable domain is EPEVTQTPSHQVTQMGQEVILRCVPISNHLYFYWYRQILGQKVEFLVSFYNNEISEKSEIFDDQFSVERPDGSNFTLKIRSTKLEDSAMYFCASSASRGETYEQYFGPGTRLTVT.

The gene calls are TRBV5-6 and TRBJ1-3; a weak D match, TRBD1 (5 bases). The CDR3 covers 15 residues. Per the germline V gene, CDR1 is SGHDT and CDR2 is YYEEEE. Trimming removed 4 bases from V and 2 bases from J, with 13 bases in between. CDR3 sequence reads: CASSKLRVTGNTIYF. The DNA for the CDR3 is TGTGCCAGCAGCAAGCTCAGGGTCACTGGAAACACCATATATTTT.

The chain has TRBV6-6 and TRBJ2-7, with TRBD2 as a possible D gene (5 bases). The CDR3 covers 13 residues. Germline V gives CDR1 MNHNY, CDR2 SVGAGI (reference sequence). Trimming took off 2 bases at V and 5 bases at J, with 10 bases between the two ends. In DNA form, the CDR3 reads TGTGCCAGCAGTTACGGGGAGAGCGACGAGCAGTACTTC. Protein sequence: CASSYGESDEQYF.

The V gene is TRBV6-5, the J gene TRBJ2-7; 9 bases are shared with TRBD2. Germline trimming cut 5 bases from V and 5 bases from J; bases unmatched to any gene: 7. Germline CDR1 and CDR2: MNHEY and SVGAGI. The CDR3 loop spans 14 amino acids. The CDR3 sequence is CASSPAGGRNEQYF. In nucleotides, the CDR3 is TGTGCCAGCAGTCCGGCGGGGGGGCGCAACGAGCAGTACTTC.

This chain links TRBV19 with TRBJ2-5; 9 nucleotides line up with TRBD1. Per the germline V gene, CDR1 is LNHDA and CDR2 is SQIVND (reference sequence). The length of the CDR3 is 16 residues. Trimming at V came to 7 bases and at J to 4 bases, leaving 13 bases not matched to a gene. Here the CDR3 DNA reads TGTGCCAGTACCGACCCCCGGGGACAGGGACGAGAGACCCAGTACTTC. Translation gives CASTDPRGQGRETQYF.

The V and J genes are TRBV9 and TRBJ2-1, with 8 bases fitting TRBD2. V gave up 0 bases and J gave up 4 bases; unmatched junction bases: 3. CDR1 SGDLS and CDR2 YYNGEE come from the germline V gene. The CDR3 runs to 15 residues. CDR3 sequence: CASSVGAGAYNEQFF. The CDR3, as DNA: TGTGCCAGCAGCGTAGGAGCGGGGGCATACAATGAGCAGTTCTTC.

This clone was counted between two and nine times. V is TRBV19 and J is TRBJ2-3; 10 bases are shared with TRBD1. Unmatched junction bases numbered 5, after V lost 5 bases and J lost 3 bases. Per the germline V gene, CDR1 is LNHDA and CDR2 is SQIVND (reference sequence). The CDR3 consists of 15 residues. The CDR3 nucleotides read TGTGCCAGTAGTCTCCGACAGGGGGCAACAGATACGCAGTATTTT. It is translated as CASSLRQGATDTQYF.

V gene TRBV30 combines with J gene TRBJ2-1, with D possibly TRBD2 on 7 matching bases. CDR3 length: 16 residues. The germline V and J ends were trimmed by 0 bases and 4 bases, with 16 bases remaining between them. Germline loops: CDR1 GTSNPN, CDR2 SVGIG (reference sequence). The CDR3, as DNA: TGTGCCTGGAGTGTACGGGGGGCCCGTAAATACAATGAGCAGTTCTTC. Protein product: CAWSVRGARKYNEQFF.

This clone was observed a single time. The CDR3: CSVVMVLEFF. CDR3 coding DNA: TGCAGCGTTGTAATGGTTTTGGAGTTCTTC. The chain uses TRBV29-1 and TRBJ2-1; D not resolved. CDR3 size: 10 residues. The V gene lost 4 bases and the J gene lost 14 bases, with 12 bases spanning the gap. Germline CDR1 SQVTM, CDR2 ANQGSEA.